Listed below are T cell receptor beta chains from one sample, sequenced in a study of cytomegalovirus exposure and HLA in healthy donors. Clones were sequenced by immunoSEQ multiplex PCR, and TCRdb holds only the in-frame ones, with some missing. Here the sample table reports 100,000 to 150,000 clones. The sample was PBMCs. Source of these receptors: a man between 18 and 29 years old in good health and CMV-seronegative. Both conserved end residues are part of each CDR3. The order of the fields is J gene, CDR3 length, V gene, D gene, CDR3 DNA, CDR3 protein. The D gene is left open where the match is weak.

J: TRBJ2-5
length: 13
V: TRBV28
D: -
DNA: TGTGCCAGCTCGAGGCTCGTGGAAGAGACCCAGTACTTC
CDR3: CASSRLVEETQYF

J: TRBJ1-5
length: 13
V: TRBV6-5
D: -
DNA: TGTGCCAGCAGTCAGCCGGCGGGTCAGCCCCAGCATTTT
CDR3: CASSQPAGQPQHF

J: TRBJ1-1
length: 15
V: TRBV29-1
D: -
DNA: TGCAGCGCAAAGGCGTTGGCAGGTCTGAACACTGAAGCTTTCTTT
CDR3: CSAKALAGLNTEAFF

J: TRBJ1-2
length: 12
V: TRBV29-1
D: -
DNA: TGCAGCGTTGGAAGAGGGGTGCGGGAGAGCACCTTC
CDR3: CSVGRGVRESTF

J: TRBJ2-2
length: 12
V: TRBV6-4
D: -
DNA: TGTGCCAGCAGTTCGTACACCGGGGAGCTGTTTTTT
CDR3: CASSSYTGELFF

J: TRBJ1-2
length: 15
V: TRBV9
D: TRBD1
DNA: TGTGCCAGCAGCGTAGGGACAGGGGCTAACTATGGCTACACCTTC
CDR3: CASSVGTGANYGYTF

J: TRBJ2-1
length: 14
V: TRBV29-1
D: -
DNA: TGCAGCGCCAGGCAGGGAGGCTCCTACAATGAGCAGTTCTTC
CDR3: CSARQGGSYNEQFF

J: TRBJ2-5
length: 14
V: TRBV29-1
D: -
DNA: TGCAGCGTTGCCGGGGGGCGCCTCCAAGAGACCCAGTACTTC
CDR3: CSVAGGRLQETQYF

J: TRBJ1-1
length: 14
V: TRBV7-6
D: -
DNA: TGTGCCAGCAGCTTAGGGGGCAGGGGCCTCGAAGCTTTCTTT
CDR3: CASSLGGRGLEAFF

J: TRBJ1-1
length: 15
V: TRBV28
D: TRBD1
DNA: TGTGCCAGCAGTCAGGACAGGCAACTTAGGGCTGAAGCTTTCTTT
CDR3: CASSQDRQLRAEAFF

J: TRBJ1-2
length: 15
V: TRBV5-4
D: TRBD1
DNA: TGTGCCAGCAGCGGCCGGGACAGGGGAGACTATGGCTACACCTTC
CDR3: CASSGRDRGDYGYTF

J: TRBJ2-7
length: 17
V: TRBV13
D: TRBD1
DNA: TGTGCCAGCAGCCTCCTAGGACTCGGGACAGGGAAGTACGAGCAGTACTTC
CDR3: CASSLLGLGTGKYEQYF

J: TRBJ2-1
length: 15
V: TRBV4-1
D: -
DNA: TGCGCCAGCAGCCAAGATTGGTCGGCCTACAATGAGCAGTTCTTC
CDR3: CASSQDWSAYNEQFF

J: TRBJ2-7
length: 13
V: TRBV30
D: TRBD1
DNA: TGTGCCTGGGAGACAGGGAGCGGCTACGAGCAGTACTTC
CDR3: CAWETGSGYEQYF

J: TRBJ2-5
length: 13
V: TRBV18
D: -
DNA: TGTGCCAGCTCCGACAGGGGAGGGGAGACCCAGTACTTC
CDR3: CASSDRGGETQYF

J: TRBJ1-3
length: 14
V: TRBV5-1
D: -
DNA: TGCGCCAGCAGCCCCCTAGGGGGTGGAAACACCATATATTTT
CDR3: CASSPLGGGNTIYF

J: TRBJ1-4
length: 14
V: TRBV30
D: -
DNA: TGTGCCTGGGCAACAGGGATGGGTAATGAAAAACTGTTTTTT
CDR3: CAWATGMGNEKLFF

J: TRBJ1-2
length: 14
V: TRBV19
D: TRBD1
DNA: TGTGCCAGTAGCCACAGGGGGCGGAACTATGGCTACACCTTC
CDR3: CASSHRGRNYGYTF

J: TRBJ2-1
length: 17
V: TRBV2
D: TRBD2
DNA: TGTGCCAGCAGTGAAGGGACTAGCGGGAGCTCCTACAATGAGCAGTTCTTC
CDR3: CASSEGTSGSSYNEQFF

J: TRBJ1-6
length: 14
V: TRBV21-1
D: -
DNA: TGTGCCAGCAGCACACGACGGAGGAATTCACCCCTCCACTTT
CDR3: CASSTRRRNSPLHF

J: TRBJ2-7
length: 12
V: TRBV10-3
D: -
DNA: TGTGCCATAGCAGGGGTTGTCTACGAGCAGTACTTC
CDR3: CAIAGVVYEQYF

J: TRBJ1-1
length: 17
V: TRBV6-1
D: -
DNA: TGTGCCAGCAGTGAAGACGTTTGGGGAAGCGGGTCCAATGAAGCTTTCTTT
CDR3: CASSEDVWGSGSNEAFF

J: TRBJ1-5
length: 15
V: TRBV6-5
D: -
DNA: TGTGCCAGCAGTTACTCGAGCGGGGTAACTCAGCCCCAGCATTTT
CDR3: CASSYSSGVTQPQHF

J: TRBJ2-7
length: 13
V: TRBV27
D: -
DNA: TGTGCCAGCAGTTTTCCCCCCAGCTACGAGCAGTACTTC
CDR3: CASSFPPSYEQYF

J: TRBJ2-3
length: 17
V: TRBV6-4
D: TRBD1
DNA: TGTGCCAGCAGTGACTTTGGGGGACAGGGGGCCACAGATACGCAGTATTTT
CDR3: CASSDFGGQGATDTQYF

J: TRBJ1-1
length: 16
V: TRBV4-1
D: TRBD1
DNA: TGCGCCAGCAGCCCCAGCCCGGGACAGAGTTTTACTGAAGCTTTCTTT
CDR3: CASSPSPGQSFTEAFF